The TCR beta chain under discussion was sequenced for a study of OX40 agonist ivuxolimab in advanced cancers. Study at large: The eligibility criteria allowed prior anti-PD-1, anti-PD-L1 or anti-CTLA-4 therapy, and 40% had some.

Method: immunoSEQ multiplex PCR; TCRdb's copy keeps in-frame clones and lacks some. The sample carries about 70,000 clones, roughly 77% recorded once. With regard to this clone: Its antigen remains unknown.

General study results and limits: Nonresponders included some who also had low normalized T-cell clonal expansion. Blood T cells, both CD4+ and CD8+, expanded clonally by week 6 at 0.1 to 3.0 mg/kg.

V lost 9 bases and J lost 5, with 10 bases in between. Germline CDR1 is ENHRY and CDR2 is SYGVKD. The CDR3 consists of 11 residues. This receptor was identified in an adult with an advanced solid tumor such as melanoma, head and neck, liver or kidney cancer. The chain couples TRBV10-3 to TRBJ1-2; perhaps TRBD1 as D (6 bases). Material: CD4+ or CD8+ T cells sorted from blood, obtained in a trial of the OX40 agonist ivuxolimab. The CDR3 bases are TGTGCCATACAGGGATTATATGGCTACACCTTC. It codes for CAIQGLYGYTF.